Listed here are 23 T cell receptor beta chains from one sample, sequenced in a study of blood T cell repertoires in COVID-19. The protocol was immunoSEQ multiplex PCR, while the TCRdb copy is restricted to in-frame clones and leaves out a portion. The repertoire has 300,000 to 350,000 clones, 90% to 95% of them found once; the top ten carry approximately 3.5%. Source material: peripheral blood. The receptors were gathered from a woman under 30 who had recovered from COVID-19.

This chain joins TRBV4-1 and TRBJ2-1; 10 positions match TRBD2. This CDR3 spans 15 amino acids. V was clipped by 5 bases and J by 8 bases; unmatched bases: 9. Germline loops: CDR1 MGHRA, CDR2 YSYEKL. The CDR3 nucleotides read TGCGCCAGCAGCTACACGTCTAGCGGGAGTGATGAGCAGTTCTTC. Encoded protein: CASSYTSSGSDEQFF.

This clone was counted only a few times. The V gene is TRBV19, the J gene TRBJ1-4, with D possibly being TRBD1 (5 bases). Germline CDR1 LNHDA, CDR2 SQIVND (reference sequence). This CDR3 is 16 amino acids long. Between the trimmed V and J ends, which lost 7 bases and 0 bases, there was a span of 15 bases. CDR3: CASTLRGGATNEKLFF. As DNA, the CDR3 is TGTGCCAGTACCCTAAGGGGAGGGGCAACTAATGAAAAACTGTTTTTT. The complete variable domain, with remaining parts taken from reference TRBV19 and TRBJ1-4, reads DGGITQSPKYLFRKEGQNVTLSCEQNLNHDAMYWYRQDPGQGLRLIYYSQIVNDFQKGDIAEGYSVSREKKESFPLTVTSAQKNPTAFYLCASTLRGGATNEKLFFGSGTQLSVL.

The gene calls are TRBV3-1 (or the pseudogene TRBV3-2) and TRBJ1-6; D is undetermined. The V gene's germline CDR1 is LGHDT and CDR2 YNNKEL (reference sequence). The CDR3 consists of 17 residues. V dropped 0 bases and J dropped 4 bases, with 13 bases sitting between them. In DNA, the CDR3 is TGTGCCAGCAGCCAAGATGTCGGGGTTGGATATAATTCACCCCTCCACTTT. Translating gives CASSQDVGVGYNSPLHF.

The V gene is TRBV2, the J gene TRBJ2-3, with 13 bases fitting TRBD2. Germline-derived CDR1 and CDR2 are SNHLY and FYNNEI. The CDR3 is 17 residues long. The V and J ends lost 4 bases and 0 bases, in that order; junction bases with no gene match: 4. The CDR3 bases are TGTGCCAGCAGTGTACTAGCGGGAGGGGTTAGCACAGATACGCAGTATTTT. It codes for CASSVLAGGVSTDTQYF.

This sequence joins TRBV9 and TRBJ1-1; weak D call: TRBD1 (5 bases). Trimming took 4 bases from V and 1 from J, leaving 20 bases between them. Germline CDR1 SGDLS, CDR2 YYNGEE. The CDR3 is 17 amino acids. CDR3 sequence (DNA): TGTGCCAGCAGCAACCACCCTAGACAGCCACAGAACACTGAAGCTTTCTTT. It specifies CASSNHPRQPQNTEAFF.

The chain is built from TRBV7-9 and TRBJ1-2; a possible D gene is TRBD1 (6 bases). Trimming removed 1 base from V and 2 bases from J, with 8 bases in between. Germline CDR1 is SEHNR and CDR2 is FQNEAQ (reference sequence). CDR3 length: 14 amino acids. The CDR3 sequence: CASSLDRGNYGYTF. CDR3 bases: TGTGCCAGCAGCTTAGATAGGGGGAACTATGGCTACACCTTC.

This chain's CDR3 is CASSRGLAGGPENIQYF. For the CDR3, the DNA is TGCGCCAGCAGTAGAGGACTAGCGGGAGGGCCTGAAAACATTCAGTACTTC. V is TRBV5-1 and J is TRBJ2-4, with 15 bases lining up with TRBD2. V was pared by 5 bases and J by 5 bases, with 8 bases of the junction left unmatched. Germline CDR1 reads SGHRS; CDR2 reads YFSETQ. The CDR3 has 17 residues.

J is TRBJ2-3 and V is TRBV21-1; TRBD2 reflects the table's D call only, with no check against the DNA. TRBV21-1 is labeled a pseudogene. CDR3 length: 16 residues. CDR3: CASSKNGDLRTDTQYF. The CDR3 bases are TGTGCCAGCAGCAAAAATGGGGACTTACGCACAGATACGCAGTATTTT.

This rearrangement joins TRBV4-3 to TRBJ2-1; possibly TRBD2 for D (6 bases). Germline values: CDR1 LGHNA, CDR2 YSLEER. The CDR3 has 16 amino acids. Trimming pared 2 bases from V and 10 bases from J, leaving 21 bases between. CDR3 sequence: CASSQSRDSRRREQFF. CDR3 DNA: TGCGCCAGCAGCCAATCCCGGGACTCCCGGAGGCGGGAGCAGTTCTTC.

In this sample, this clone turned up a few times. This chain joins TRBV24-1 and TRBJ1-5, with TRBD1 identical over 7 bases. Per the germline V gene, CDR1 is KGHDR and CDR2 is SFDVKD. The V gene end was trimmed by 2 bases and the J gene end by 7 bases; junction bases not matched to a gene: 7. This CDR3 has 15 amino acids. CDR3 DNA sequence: TGTGCCACCAGTGATTCTAGACAGGGTAAGCAGCCCCAGCATTTT. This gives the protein CATSDSRQGKQPQHF.

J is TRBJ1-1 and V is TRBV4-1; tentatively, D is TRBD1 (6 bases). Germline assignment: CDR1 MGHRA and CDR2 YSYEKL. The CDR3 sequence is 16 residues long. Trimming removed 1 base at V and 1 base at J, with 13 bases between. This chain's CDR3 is CASSQGPDRQNTEAFF. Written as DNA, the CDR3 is TGCGCCAGCAGCCAAGGTCCCGACAGGCAGAACACTGAAGCTTTCTTT.

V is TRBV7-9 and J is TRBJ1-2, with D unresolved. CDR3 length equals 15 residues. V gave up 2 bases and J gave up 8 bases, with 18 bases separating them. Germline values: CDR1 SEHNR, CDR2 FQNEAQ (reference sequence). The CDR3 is CASSLSPTRFQGYTF. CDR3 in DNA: TGTGCCAGCAGCTTATCACCTACGAGGTTTCAGGGCTACACCTTC.

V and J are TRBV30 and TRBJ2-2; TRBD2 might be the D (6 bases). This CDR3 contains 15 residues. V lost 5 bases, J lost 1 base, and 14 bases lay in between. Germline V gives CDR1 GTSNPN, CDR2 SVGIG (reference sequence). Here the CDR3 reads CAWATGTRNTGELFF. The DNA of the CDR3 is TGTGCCTGGGCAACCGGGACTCGGAACACCGGGGAGCTGTTTTTT.

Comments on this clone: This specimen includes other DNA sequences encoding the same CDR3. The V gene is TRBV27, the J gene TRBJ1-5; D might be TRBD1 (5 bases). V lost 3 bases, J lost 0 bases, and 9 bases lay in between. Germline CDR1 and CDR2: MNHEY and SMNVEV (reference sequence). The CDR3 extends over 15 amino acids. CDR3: CASSFGTNSNQPQHF. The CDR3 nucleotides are TGTGCCAGCAGTTTCGGGACTAATAGCAATCAGCCCCAGCATTTT.

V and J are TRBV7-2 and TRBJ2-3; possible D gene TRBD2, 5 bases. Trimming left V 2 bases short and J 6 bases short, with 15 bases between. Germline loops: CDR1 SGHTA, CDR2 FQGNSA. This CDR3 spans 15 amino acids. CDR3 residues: CASSLYSDPRDTQYF. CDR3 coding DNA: TGTGCCAGCAGCTTATATAGCGACCCACGTGATACGCAGTATTTT.

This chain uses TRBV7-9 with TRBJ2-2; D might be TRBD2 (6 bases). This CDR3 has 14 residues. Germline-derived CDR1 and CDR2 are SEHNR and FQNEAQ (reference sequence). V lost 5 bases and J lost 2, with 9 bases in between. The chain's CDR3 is CASSGGTNTGELFF. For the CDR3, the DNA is TGTGCCAGCAGCGGAGGGACTAACACCGGGGAGCTGTTTTTT.

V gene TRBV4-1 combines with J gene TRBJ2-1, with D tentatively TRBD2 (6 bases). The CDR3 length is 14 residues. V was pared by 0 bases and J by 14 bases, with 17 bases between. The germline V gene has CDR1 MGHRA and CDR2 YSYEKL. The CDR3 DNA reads TGCGCCAGCAGCCAAGATCCCGGGACTCCTAAGAAGTTCTTC. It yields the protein CASSQDPGTPKKFF.

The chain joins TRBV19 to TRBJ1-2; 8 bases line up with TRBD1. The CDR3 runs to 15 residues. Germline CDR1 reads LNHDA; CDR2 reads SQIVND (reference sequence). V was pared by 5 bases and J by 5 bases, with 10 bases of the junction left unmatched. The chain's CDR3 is CASSSSGGSRYGYTF. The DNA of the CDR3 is TGTGCCAGTAGTTCCTCAGGGGGCTCTAGGTATGGCTACACCTTC.

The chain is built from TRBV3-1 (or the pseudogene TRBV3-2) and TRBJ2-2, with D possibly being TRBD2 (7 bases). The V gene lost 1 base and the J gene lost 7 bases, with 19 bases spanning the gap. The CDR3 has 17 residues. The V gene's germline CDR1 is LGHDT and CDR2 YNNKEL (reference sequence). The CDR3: CASSQGVRGRAVGELFF. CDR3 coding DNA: TGTGCCAGCAGCCAAGGCGTGAGGGGGAGGGCGGTCGGGGAGCTGTTTTTT.

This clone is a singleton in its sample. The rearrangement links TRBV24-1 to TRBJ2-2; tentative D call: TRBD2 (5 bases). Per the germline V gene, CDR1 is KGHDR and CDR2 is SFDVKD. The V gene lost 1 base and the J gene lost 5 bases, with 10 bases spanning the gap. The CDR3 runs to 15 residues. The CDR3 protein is CATSDFRGYTGELFF. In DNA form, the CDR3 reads TGTGCCACCAGTGATTTCCGGGGTTATACCGGGGAGCTGTTTTTT.

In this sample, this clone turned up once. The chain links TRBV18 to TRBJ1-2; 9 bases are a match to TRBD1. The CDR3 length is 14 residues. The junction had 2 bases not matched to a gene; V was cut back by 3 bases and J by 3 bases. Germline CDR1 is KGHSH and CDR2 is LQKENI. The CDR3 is CASSPRTGDYGYTF. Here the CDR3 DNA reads TGTGCCAGCTCACCCCGGACAGGGGACTATGGCTACACCTTC.

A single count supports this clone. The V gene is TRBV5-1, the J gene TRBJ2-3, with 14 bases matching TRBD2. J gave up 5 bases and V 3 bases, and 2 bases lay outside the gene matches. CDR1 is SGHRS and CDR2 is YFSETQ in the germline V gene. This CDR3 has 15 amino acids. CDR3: CASSWGLAGEDTQYF. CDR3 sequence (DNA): TGCGCCAGCAGCTGGGGACTAGCGGGAGAAGATACGCAGTATTTT.

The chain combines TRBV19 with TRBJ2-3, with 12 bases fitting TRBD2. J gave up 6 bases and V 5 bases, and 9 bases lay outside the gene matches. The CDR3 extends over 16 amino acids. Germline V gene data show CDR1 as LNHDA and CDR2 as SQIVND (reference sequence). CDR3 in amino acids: CASSPRLAGVFDTQYF. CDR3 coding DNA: TGTGCCAGTAGTCCCCGACTAGCGGGGGTCTTTGATACGCAGTATTTT.